One and the same sample provided the 24 T cell receptor beta chains below, sequenced in a study of blood T cell repertoires in COVID-19. Produced via immunoSEQ multiplex PCR; TCRdb's table is partial and in-frame only. Altogether approximately 500,000 clones are present, less than 90% being singletons, with the ten largest covering about 8%. Input material: peripheral blood. These TCRs come from a woman between 45 and 60 years old with COVID-19, enrolled during active disease.

V is TRBV19 and J is TRBJ1-5; D ambiguous. Per germline, CDR1 LNHDA and CDR2 SQIVND (reference sequence). V gave up 5 bases and J gave up 0 bases, with 8 bases separating them. There are 14 residues in the CDR3. The CDR3 DNA is TGTGCCAGTAGTCCTGACAATAGCAATCAGCCCCAGCATTTT. It is translated as CASSPDNSNQPQHF.

This chain joins TRBV5-4 and TRBJ2-5; a weak D match, TRBD1 (5 bases). Germline values: CDR1 SGHNT, CDR2 YYREEE (reference sequence). The CDR3 has 12 residues. Trimming took off 3 bases at V and 4 bases at J, with 7 bases between the two ends. The CDR3 protein is CASSSTGETQYF. CDR3 bases: TGTGCCAGCAGCTCTACAGGAGAGACCCAGTACTTC.

The chain links TRBV6-5 to TRBJ2-3; D possibly corresponds to TRBD1 (6 bases). The germline V gene has CDR1 MNHEY and CDR2 SVGAGI. The CDR3 has 13 amino acids. Trimming left V 7 bases short and J 5 bases short, with 13 bases between. The CDR3 sequence is CASNHREEDTQYF. CDR3 DNA sequence: TGTGCCAGCAATCACAGGGAAGAAGATACGCAGTATTTT.

The rearrangement uses TRBV6-6 and TRBJ1-1, with 9 bases fitting TRBD1. Germline V gives CDR1 MNHNY, CDR2 SVGAGI (reference sequence). The CDR3 has 15 amino acids. Germline trimming cut 7 bases from V and 3 bases from J; bases unmatched to any gene: 9. This CDR3 reads CASTPQGAEDTEAFF. In nucleotides, the CDR3 is TGTGCCAGCACCCCACAGGGGGCAGAGGACACTGAAGCTTTCTTT.

V and J are TRBV5-6 and TRBJ2-2, with a weak D call TRBD2 (5 bases). CDR3 length equals 13 residues. Trimming stripped 0 bases from V and 10 bases from J, with 10 bases between. Germline V gene sequence: CDR1 SGHDT, CDR2 YYEEEE. DNA of the CDR3: TGTGCCAGCAGCTTGGCCGGACTCCTGGAGCTGTTTTTT. It encodes CASSLAGLLELFF.

The genes are TRBV29-1 and TRBJ2-2, with 8 bases lining up with TRBD1. The V segment lost 5 bases and the J segment 1 base; nucleotides outside the gene matches: 6. This CDR3 has 15 residues. Germline CDR1 SQVTM, CDR2 ANQGSEA. CDR3 bases: TGCAGCGTTAAGGGGACAGGAGAGAACACCGGGGAGCTGTTTTTT. Amino acids: CSVKGTGENTGELFF.

This clone was counted only a few times. J is TRBJ1-1 and V is TRBV4-1; the D gene is possibly TRBD1 (6 bases). The ends were cut back, 5 bases at V and 5 bases at J, with 15 bases in the middle. The V gene's germline CDR1 is MGHRA and CDR2 YSYEKL. CDR3 length: 14 residues. The CDR3 nucleotides read TGCGCCAGCAGCGCCACAGGGAGGGGGACTGAAGCTTTCTTT. Translation: CASSATGRGTEAFF.

V usage is TRBV6-5 and J usage is TRBJ1-6, with no clear D. Trimming cost V 6 bases and J 7 bases, with 13 bases left between them. CDR3 length: 14 residues. Per germline, CDR1 MNHEY and CDR2 SVGAGI. Here the CDR3 reads CASRSGFRNSPLHF. The CDR3 DNA sequence: TGTGCCAGCAGGTCGGGATTTAGGAATTCACCCCTCCACTTT.

This rearrangement joins TRBV4-1 to TRBJ2-5; a weak D match, TRBD1 (6 bases). Trimming removed 3 bases from V and 1 base from J, with 15 bases in between. Germline V gene data show CDR1 as MGHRA and CDR2 as YSYEKL. This CDR3 comprises 16 residues. CDR3 DNA: TGCGCCAGCAGCCACCCAGGACAGCGATCCCAAGAGACCCAGTACTTC. This translates into CASSHPGQRSQETQYF.

A few counts support this clone. The genes are TRBV11-2 and TRBJ1-3; TRBD1 matches 7 bases. The CDR3 has 14 residues. V shed 4 bases and J 1 base; nucleotides not matched to a gene: 1. CDR1 is SGHAT, CDR2 FQNNGV, per germline. CDR3 residues: CASSWGQSGNTIYF. The DNA for the CDR3 is TGTGCCAGCAGCTGGGGACAGTCTGGAAACACCATATATTTT.

As regards this clone: Other DNA sequences from this sample encode an identical CDR3 as well. CDR3 in DNA: TGTGCCAGCAGCCTTGACAGGGACACTGAAGCTTTCTTT. Its translation: CASSLDRDTEAFF. This chain connects TRBV7-7 to TRBJ1-1; 7 positions agree with TRBD1. The germline CDR1 and CDR2 sequences are SSHAT and FNYEAQ (reference sequence). The trim removed 5 bases at V and 3 bases at J, leaving 3 bases unmatched. The CDR3 is 13 amino acids.

The genes are TRBV5-4 and TRBJ2-7; D is uncertain. V was trimmed by 0 bases and J by 0 bases, leaving 7 bases between them. Germline V gives CDR1 SGHNT, CDR2 YYREEE (reference sequence). The CDR3 has 14 amino acids. The CDR3: CASSLERSSYEQYF. CDR3 nucleotide sequence: TGTGCCAGCAGCTTGGAACGGAGCTCCTACGAGCAGTACTTC.

This rearrangement joins TRBV18 to TRBJ1-2, with TRBD1 matching 9 bases. The CDR3 is made up of 13 amino acids. Per the germline V gene, CDR1 is KGHSH and CDR2 is LQKENI. Losses at the gene ends were 8 bases for V and 7 bases for J; bases not matched to a gene: 8. The CDR3 loop is CASTSQGARGYTF. CDR3 DNA sequence: TGTGCCAGCACCTCACAGGGGGCACGTGGCTACACCTTC. The complete variable domain, with remaining parts taken from reference TRBV18 and TRBJ1-2, reads NAGVMQNPRHLVRRRGQEARLRCSPMKGHSHVYWYRQLPEEGLKFMVYLQKENIIDESGMPKERFSAEFPKEGPSILRIQQVVRGDSAAYFCASTSQGARGYTFGSGTRLTVV.

The chain links TRBV3-1 (or the pseudogene TRBV3-2) to TRBJ1-2, with a possible D match to TRBD1 (6 bases). This CDR3 is 14 amino acids long. The V end lost 1 base, the J end lost 4 bases, and 10 bases lay between the germline ends. Per germline, CDR1 LGHDT and CDR2 YNNKEL (reference sequence). The CDR3 region has the DNA TGTGCCAGCAGCCAAGTAGGGGGTCGCTATGGCTACACCTTC. It is translated as CASSQVGGRYGYTF.

This rearrangement joins TRBV7-8 to TRBJ2-4, with D hard to call. Germline V gene data show CDR1 as SGHVS and CDR2 as FQNEAQ. Trimming stripped 0 bases from V and 4 bases from J, with 4 bases between. CDR3 length equals 13 residues. The CDR3 protein is CASSLASKNIQYF. The CDR3 region has the DNA TGTGCCAGCAGCTTAGCTAGTAAAAACATTCAGTACTTC. The full variable domain, in which reference TRBV7-8 and TRBJ2-4 provide the parts outside the CDR3, is GAGVSQSPRYKVAKRGQDVALRCDPISGHVSLFWYQQALGQGPEFLTYFQNEAQLDKSGLPSDRFFAERPEGSVSTLKIQRTQQEDSAVYLCASSLASKNIQYFGAGTRLSVL.

The chain is built from TRBV5-1 and TRBJ1-1; a possible D gene is TRBD1 (5 bases). Deletions cut 2 bases from V and 1 base from J, with 12 bases between. This CDR3 has 15 amino acids. CDR1 and CDR2 from the germline V gene are SGHRS and YFSETQ. The CDR3 DNA follows: TGCGCCAGCAGCTTAGGGGCCCTCCCGAACACTGAAGCTTTCTTT. Protein: CASSLGALPNTEAFF.

V is TRBV6-6 and J is TRBJ1-6; D call uncertain. The CDR3 has 14 residues. V lost 2 bases, J lost 5 bases, and 7 bases lay in between. From germline, CDR1 is MNHNY and CDR2 SVGAGI (reference sequence). The CDR3 region is CASSYDSNNSPLHF. Here the CDR3 DNA reads TGTGCCAGCAGTTACGACTCTAATAATTCACCCCTCCACTTT.

About this clone itself: Other DNA sequences in this sample translate to the same CDR3. This chain links TRBV30 with TRBJ1-1; D not resolved. Germline V gene sequence: CDR1 GTSNPN, CDR2 SVGIG (reference sequence). This CDR3 has 13 amino acids. V was shortened by 0 bases and J by 1 base, with 6 bases between the two germline ends. In nucleotides, the CDR3 is TGTGCCTGGAGTGTAGCCGGGAACACTGAAGCTTTCTTT. It encodes CAWSVAGNTEAFF.

The chain employs TRBV6-4 and TRBJ2-7, with TRBD1 matching over 11 bases. The V gene end was trimmed by 5 bases and the J gene end by 6 bases; junction bases not matched to a gene: 3. The CDR3 covers 13 residues. Germline V gene lookup returns CDR1 MRHNA and CDR2 SNTAGT. CDR3 sequence reads: CASSFGTGGEQYF. The CDR3, as DNA: TGTGCCAGCAGTTTTGGGACAGGGGGCGAGCAGTACTTC.

This sequence joins TRBV1 and TRBJ1-1; TRBD1 was called by the table and not checked on the DNA. TRBV1 is a known pseudogene. The CDR3 covers 14 residues. The CDR3 reads CTSSRGQPNTEAFF. The CDR3 DNA reads TGCACCAGCAGCCGAGGACAGCCGAACACTGAAGCTTTCTTT.

The genes are TRBV5-1 and TRBJ1-1; TRBD1 might be the D (6 bases). This CDR3 region has 18 residues. Trimming took 3 bases from V and 1 from J, leaving 22 bases between them. Germline CDR1 is SGHRS and CDR2 is YFSETQ. CDR3 sequence (DNA): TGCGCCAGCAGCTCCAAACTCCATTCAGACAGGACGAACACTGAAGCTTTCTTT. It encodes CASSSKLHSDRTNTEAFF.

The chain carries TRBV10-1 and TRBJ2-1, with TRBD2 identical over 12 bases. CDR1 and CDR2 (germline): WNHNN, SYGVQD (reference sequence). The V and J ends lost 6 bases and 7 bases, in that order; junction bases with no gene match: 7. This CDR3 is 15 amino acids long. The CDR3 bases are TGCGCCAGCAGCGCTAGCGGGGGGGCTAGGAATGAGCAGTTCTTC. Its protein is CASSASGGARNEQFF.

In the case of this clone: The identical CDR3 is also encoded by other nucleotide sequences in the sample. The chain links TRBV30 to TRBJ1-1; a weak D match, TRBD1 (6 bases). The CDR3 sequence is 13 residues long. Germline CDR1 is GTSNPN and CDR2 is SVGIG (reference sequence). V was shortened by 5 bases and J by 1 base, with 11 bases between the two germline ends. In DNA form, the CDR3 reads TGTGCCTGGTCCAGGGGCTCGAACACTGAAGCTTTCTTT. Protein: CAWSRGSNTEAFF.

The chain is built from TRBV20-1 and TRBJ1-2; D call uncertain. This CDR3 spans 10 amino acids. In germline, CDR1 is DFQATT, CDR2 SNEGSKA (reference sequence). In DNA, the CDR3 is TGCAGCAACACCGACTATGGCTACACCTTC. This sequence encodes CSNTDYGYTF.